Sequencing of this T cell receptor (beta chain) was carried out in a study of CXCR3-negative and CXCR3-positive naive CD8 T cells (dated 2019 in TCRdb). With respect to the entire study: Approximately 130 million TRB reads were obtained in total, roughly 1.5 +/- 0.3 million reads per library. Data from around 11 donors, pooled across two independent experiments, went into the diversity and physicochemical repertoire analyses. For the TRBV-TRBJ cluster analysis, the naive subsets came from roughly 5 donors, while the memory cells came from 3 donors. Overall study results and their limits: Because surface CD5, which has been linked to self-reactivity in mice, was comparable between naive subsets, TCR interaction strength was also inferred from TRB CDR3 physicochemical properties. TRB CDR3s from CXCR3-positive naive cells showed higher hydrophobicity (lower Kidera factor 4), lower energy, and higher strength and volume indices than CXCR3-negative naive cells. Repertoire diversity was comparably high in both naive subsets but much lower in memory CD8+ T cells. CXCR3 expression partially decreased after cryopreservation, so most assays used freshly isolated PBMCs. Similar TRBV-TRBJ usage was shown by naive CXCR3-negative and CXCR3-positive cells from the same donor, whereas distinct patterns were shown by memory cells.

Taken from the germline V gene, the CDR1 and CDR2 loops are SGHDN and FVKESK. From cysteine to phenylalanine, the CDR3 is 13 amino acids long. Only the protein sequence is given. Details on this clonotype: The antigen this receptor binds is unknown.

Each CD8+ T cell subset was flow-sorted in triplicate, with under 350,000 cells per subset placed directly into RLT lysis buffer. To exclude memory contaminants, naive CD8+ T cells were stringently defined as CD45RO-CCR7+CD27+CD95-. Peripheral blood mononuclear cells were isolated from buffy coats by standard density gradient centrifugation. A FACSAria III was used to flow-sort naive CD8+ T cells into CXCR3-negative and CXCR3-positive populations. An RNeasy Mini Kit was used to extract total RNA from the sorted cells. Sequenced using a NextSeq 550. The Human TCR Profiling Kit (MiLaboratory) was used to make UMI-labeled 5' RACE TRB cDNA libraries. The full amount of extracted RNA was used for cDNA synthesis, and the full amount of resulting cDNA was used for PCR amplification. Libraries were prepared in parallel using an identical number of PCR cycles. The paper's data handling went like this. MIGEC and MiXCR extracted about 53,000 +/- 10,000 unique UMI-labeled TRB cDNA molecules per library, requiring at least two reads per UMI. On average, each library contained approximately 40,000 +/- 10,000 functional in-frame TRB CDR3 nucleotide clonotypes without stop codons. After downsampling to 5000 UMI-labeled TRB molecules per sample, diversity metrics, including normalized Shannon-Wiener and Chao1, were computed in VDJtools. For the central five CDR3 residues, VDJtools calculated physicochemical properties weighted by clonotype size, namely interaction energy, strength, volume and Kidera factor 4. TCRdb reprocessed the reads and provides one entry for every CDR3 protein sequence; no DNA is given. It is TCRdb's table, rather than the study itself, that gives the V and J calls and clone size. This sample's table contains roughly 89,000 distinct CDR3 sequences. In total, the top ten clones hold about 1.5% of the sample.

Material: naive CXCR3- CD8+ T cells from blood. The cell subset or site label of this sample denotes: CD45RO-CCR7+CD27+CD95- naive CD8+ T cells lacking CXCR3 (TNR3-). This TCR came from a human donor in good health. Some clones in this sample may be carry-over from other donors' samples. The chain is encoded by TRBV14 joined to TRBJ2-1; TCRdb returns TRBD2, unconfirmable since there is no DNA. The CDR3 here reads CASSPGLADEQFF.